The next 8 T cell receptor beta chains were all read from a single sample in a study of T-cell memory formation after mild COVID-19. TCRdb reprocessed the 5' RACE reads with MiXCR, giving one entry per CDR3 protein. The table has approximately 150,000 distinct CDR3 sequences, about 19% seen once. What was sequenced was PBMCs or a T cell subset sorted from them (not recorded which). The source is an adult woman who had mild COVID-19 (a few samples of this study predate the infection). Cell type and time point are not known.

This clonotype was counted at least ten times. The CDR3 DNA reads as TGTGCCAGCAGCCTACGGAATAGCGGGAGGGCCGAGCAGTACTTC. This translates into CASSLRNSGRAEQYF. V and J are TRBV11-2 and TRBJ2-7, with 11 bases identical to TRBD2. Germline values: CDR1 SGHAT, CDR2 FQNNGV. The J segment lost 6 bases and the V segment lost 5 bases, leaving 9 bases of the junction unmatched. The CDR3 runs to 15 residues.

This chain uses TRBV10-3 with TRBJ2-3, with 10 bases matching TRBD2. The CDR3 runs to 16 residues. Germline CDR1 is ENHRY and CDR2 is SYGVKD. V was pared by 4 bases and J by 6 bases, with 10 bases of the junction left unmatched. The CDR3 DNA reads TGTGCCATCAGTGCCAACCCCGGGACTAGCGTCGATACGCAGTATTTT. Translating it yields CAISANPGTSVDTQYF.

This clonotype was counted between two and nine times. V and J are TRBV29-1 and TRBJ2-7; D uncertain. Trimming took 0 bases from V and 0 from J, leaving 6 bases between them. This CDR3 comprises 13 residues. The V gene's germline CDR1 is SQVTM and CDR2 ANQGSEA. CDR3 DNA sequence: TGCAGCGTTGAAGATAGGTCCTCCTACGAGCAGTACTTC. This gives the protein CSVEDRSSYEQYF.

This clonotype has a handful of counts. The V and J genes are TRBV7-2 and TRBJ1-2; D not resolved. Germline loops: CDR1 SGHTA, CDR2 FQGNSA. This CDR3 spans 18 amino acids. V shed 1 base and J shed 0 bases, with 18 bases lying between them. CDR3 nucleotide sequence: TGTGCCAGCAGCTTAGTAGGGCCAGGCCCCATCGCTAACTATGGCTACACCTTC. Translated: CASSLVGPGPIANYGYTF.

Only a few counts were recorded for this clonotype. The chain employs TRBV20-1 and TRBJ1-5; no clear D gene. Germline V gene lookup returns CDR1 DFQATT and CDR2 SNEGSKA (reference sequence). The CDR3 is 12 residues long. The V end lost 0 bases, the J end lost 6 bases, and 6 bases lay between the germline ends. The CDR3 DNA reads TGCAGTGCTAGAGACCAAGGTCAGCCCCAGCATTTT. Translation: CSARDQGQPQHF.

This clonotype was seen just once. The chain links TRBV5-1 to TRBJ1-4; 10 positions agree with TRBD1. Unmatched junction bases numbered 14, after V lost 3 bases and J lost 6 bases. Germline V CDR1 and CDR2: SGHRS, YFSETQ. The CDR3 runs to 18 residues. CDR3: CASSSAPGQGWRDEKLFF. CDR3 in DNA: TGCGCCAGCAGCTCAGCTCCGGGACAGGGGTGGCGCGATGAAAAACTGTTTTTT.

This clonotype was seen a few times. This sequence joins TRBV5-1 and TRBJ2-7; maybe TRBD1 (6 bases). Germline CDR1 and CDR2: SGHRS and YFSETQ. Trimming removed 4 bases at V and 2 bases at J, with 19 bases between. The CDR3 is 16 residues long. The chain's CDR3 is CASSLSSGTPTYEQYF. The CDR3 DNA sequence: TGCGCCAGCAGCCTGTCCTCCGGGACACCAACCTACGAGCAGTACTTC. The complete variable domain, with remaining parts taken from reference TRBV5-1 and TRBJ2-7, reads KAGVTQTPRYLIKTRGQQVTLSCSPISGHRSVSWYQQTPGQGLQFLFEYFSETQRNKGNFPGRFSGRQFSNSRSEMNVSTLELGDSALYLCASSLSSGTPTYEQYFGPGTRLTVT.

J is TRBJ2-7 and V is TRBV7-9, with D perhaps matching TRBD1 (6 bases). Germline CDR1 reads SEHNR; CDR2 reads FQNEAQ (reference sequence). The CDR3 extends over 14 amino acids. Trimming left V 5 bases short and J 5 bases short, with 16 bases between. CDR3 DNA: TGTGCCAGCAGCACCTTTACAGGGTACCACGAGCAGTACTTC. Protein sequence: CASSTFTGYHEQYF. Filled out from reference TRBV7-9 and TRBJ2-7, the complete variable domain reads DTGVSQNPRHKITKRGQNVTFRCDPISEHNRLYWYRQTLGQGPEFLTYFQNEAQLEKSRLLSDRFSAERPKGSFSTLEIQRTEQGDSAMYLCASSTFTGYHEQYFGPGTRLTVT.